The 31 T cell receptor beta chains in this list originate from one sample, sequenced in a study of control samples from healthy donors and cancer patients. The data were produced by immunoSEQ multiplex PCR, yet TCRdb's version contains in-frame clones alone and is incomplete. The table includes about 94,000 clones, just over 90% detected once. Sequencing was carried out using blood. The receptors derive from a woman under 30 in good health.

The table lists this clone with a count of one. This chain joins TRBV5-1 and TRBJ2-7; possible D gene TRBD1, 5 bases. Germline CDR1 is SGHRS and CDR2 is YFSETQ. This CDR3 comprises 15 residues. Trimming cost V 5 bases and J 3 bases, with 18 bases left between them. CDR3: CASRLRSQGFYEQYF. The CDR3 DNA follows: TGCGCCAGCAGACTGAGGTCGCAGGGATTCTACGAGCAGTACTTC. The full variable domain, in which reference TRBV5-1 and TRBJ2-7 provide the parts outside the CDR3, is KAGVTQTPRYLIKTRGQQVTLSCSPISGHRSVSWYQQTPGQGLQFLFEYFSETQRNKGNFPGRFSGRQFSNSRSEMNVSTLELGDSALYLCASRLRSQGFYEQYFGPGTRLTVT.

J is TRBJ2-7 and V is TRBV27; TRBD2 agrees at 8 bases. V trimming: 6 bases; J trimming: 3 bases; junction bases outside the gene matches: 10. The germline CDR1 and CDR2 sequences are MNHEY and SMNVEV (reference sequence). The CDR3 length is 15 residues. CDR3 amino acids: CASRAVGLALYEQYF. The CDR3 DNA sequence: TGTGCCAGCAGAGCTGTCGGACTAGCCCTCTACGAGCAGTACTTC.

V and J are TRBV11-1 and TRBJ2-7, with 8 bases fitting TRBD1. CDR1 and CDR2 (germline): SGHAT, FQDESV (reference sequence). This CDR3 is built from 14 residues. The V gene end was trimmed by 3 bases and the J gene end by 3 bases; junction bases not matched to a gene: 4. The CDR3 DNA follows: TGTGCCAGCAGCTTCAAAGACAGGGGCTACGAGCAGTACTTC. It encodes CASSFKDRGYEQYF.

The chain employs TRBV12-3 or TRBV12-4 and TRBJ1-1; D may be TRBD1 (5 bases). The CDR3 is made up of 13 amino acids. The V gene lost 6 bases and the J gene lost 3 bases, with 11 bases spanning the gap. The CDR3 loop reads CASRGPFYTEAFF. The CDR3 nucleotides are TGTGCCAGCAGGGGACCGTTCTACACTGAAGCTTTCTTT.

The J gene is TRBJ2-7, the V gene TRBV5-8; TRBD2 might be the D (5 bases). The germline gives CDR1 SGHTS, CDR2 YDEGEE. The V end was cut by 0 bases, the J end by 2 bases, with 9 bases between. The CDR3 totals 14 residues. The CDR3 protein is CASSLGENTYEQYF. CDR3 DNA: TGTGCCAGCAGCTTGGGGGAGAATACCTACGAGCAGTACTTC.

This chain joins TRBV5-1 and TRBJ2-1; 7 bases are a match to TRBD1. The CDR3 sequence is 11 residues long. Germline lookup yields CDR1 SGHRS and CDR2 YFSETQ. The junction had 5 bases not matched to a gene; V was cut back by 6 bases and J by 11 bases. The CDR3 DNA is TGCGCCAGCAAGGGGGACAGCAAGCAGTTCTTC. Translated: CASKGDSKQFF.

The chain links TRBV2 to TRBJ2-1, with D perhaps being TRBD1 or TRBD2 (5 bases each). CDR1 SNHLY and CDR2 FYNNEI come from the germline V gene. The CDR3 has 18 residues. Between the trimmed V and J ends, which lost 2 bases and 8 bases, there was a span of 25 bases. The CDR3 region has the DNA TGTGCCAGCAGTGAAACGCAATACCCTCGGGGACGACGTGATGAGCAGTTCTTC. Amino acids: CASSETQYPRGRRDEQFF.

The V call is TRBV5-1, the J call TRBJ2-3; D is uncertain. The germline V and J ends were trimmed by 2 bases and 2 bases, with 6 bases remaining between them. In germline, CDR1 is SGHRS, CDR2 YFSETQ. The CDR3 runs 13 residues. In nucleotides, the CDR3 is TGCGCCAGCAGCTTACAGAACACAGATACGCAGTATTTT. Amino acid sequence: CASSLQNTDTQYF.

The rearrangement uses TRBV6-5 and TRBJ2-7; 7 bases map to TRBD2. The CDR3 is 15 residues long. V lost 6 bases and J lost 3; bases outside the gene matches: 11. Germline-derived CDR1 and CDR2 are MNHEY and SVGAGI. In nucleotides, the CDR3 is TGTGCCAGCAGCCTCGCGGGGGTAGTAATCTACGAGCAGTACTTC. Its translation: CASSLAGVVIYEQYF.

The chain is built from TRBV5-1 and TRBJ1-1, with D perhaps matching TRBD1 (5 bases). This CDR3 is 14 amino acids long. Trimming cost V 0 bases and J 7 bases, with 13 bases left between them. The germline CDR1 and CDR2 sequences are SGHRS and YFSETQ. CDR3 nucleotides: TGCGCCAGCAGCTTGGACTGGGGGGTCGGTGAAGCTTTCTTT. Its protein product is CASSLDWGVGEAFF.

V gene TRBV6-5 combines with J gene TRBJ1-2; no reliable D call. V lost 0 bases and J lost 0, with 8 bases in between. The CDR3 runs to 15 residues. Germline V CDR1 and CDR2: MNHEY, SVGAGI. The CDR3 nucleotides are TGTGCCAGCAGTTACTCGAGATGGGCTAACTATGGCTACACCTTC. This translates into CASSYSRWANYGYTF.

The chain is built from TRBV6-5 and TRBJ1-1; the D gene is possibly TRBD1 (5 bases). Looked up from germline, CDR1 is MNHEY and CDR2 is SVGAGI. Trimming cost V 7 bases and J 1 base, with 7 bases left between them. The CDR3 extends over 12 amino acids. CDR3 sequence: CASIGTNTEAFF. CDR3 coding DNA: TGTGCCAGCATAGGGACGAACACTGAAGCTTTCTTT.

The CDR3: CASSPSGRSQETQYF. The CDR3 nucleotides read TGTGCCAGCAGCCCTAGCGGGCGTAGCCAAGAGACCCAGTACTTC. The chain joins TRBV9 to TRBJ2-5; 8 bases line up with TRBD2. With V trimmed by 4 bases and J by 1 base, 6 bases remained unmatched. The CDR3 runs 15 residues. CDR1 and CDR2 from the germline V gene are SGDLS and YYNGEE.

CDR3 sequence (DNA): TGTGCCACCAGCAGAGGAGGGGATAATGAAAAACTGTTTTTT. Protein: CATSRGGDNEKLFF. This chain connects TRBV15 to TRBJ1-4, with D perhaps TRBD1 (5 bases). V gave up 1 base and J gave up 4 bases, with 7 bases separating them. CDR3 length: 14 amino acids. Germline values: CDR1 LNHNV, CDR2 YYDKDF (reference sequence).

V and J are TRBV10-3 and TRBJ1-1; 11 nucleotides match TRBD1. Germline values: CDR1 ENHRY, CDR2 SYGVKD. The CDR3 loop spans 17 amino acids. V lost 4 bases, J lost 5 bases, and 12 bases stayed unmatched. The DNA for the CDR3 is TGTGCCATCAGTGTCAGTGGGGACAGGGGGTCGAGGACTGAAGCTTTCTTT. Encoded protein: CAISVSGDRGSRTEAFF.

This chain links TRBV4-1 with TRBJ1-2; D remains ambiguous. Trimming left V 1 base short and J 8 bases short, with 23 bases between. Germline CDR1 MGHRA, CDR2 YSYEKL. This CDR3 region has 17 residues. The CDR3 DNA reads as TGCGCCAGCAGCCAAGTCGAGCGGGTCTCGAGAGCGGACGGCTACACCTTC. Amino acid sequence: CASSQVERVSRADGYTF.

The chain joins TRBV6-6 to TRBJ1-6; D is perhaps TRBD1 (5 bases). With 7 bases removed from V and 9 bases from J, the gap between germline ends came to 10 bases. CDR3 size: 12 residues. CDR1 and CDR2 from the germline V gene are MNHNY and SVGAGI (reference sequence). DNA for the CDR3: TGTGCCAGCAAGTTTGACAGTTCACCCCTCCACTTT. This translates into CASKFDSSPLHF.

The CDR3 DNA is TGTGCCAGCAGTTCTCCGGGACGGGAAGAGACCCAGTACTTC. Protein product: CASSSPGREETQYF. The chain employs TRBV5-5 and TRBJ2-5; either TRBD1 or TRBD2 may supply D (5 bases each). Germline V CDR1 and CDR2: SGHKS, YYEKEE (reference sequence). CDR3 length equals 14 residues. V lost 5 bases to trimming and J lost 3 bases, with 14 bases between them.

CDR3 protein: CATSERQGGGYTF. The DNA of the CDR3 is TGTGCCACCAGTGAAAGACAGGGGGGCGGCTACACCTTC. V is TRBV24-1 and J is TRBJ1-2; 9 bases fit TRBD1. The CDR3 has 13 residues. Germline lookup yields CDR1 KGHDR and CDR2 SFDVKD. V shed 4 bases and J 8 bases; nucleotides not matched to a gene: 4.

J is TRBJ2-5 and V is TRBV24-1; 12 bases are shared with TRBD2. Germline lookup yields CDR1 KGHDR and CDR2 SFDVKD. With V trimmed by 8 bases and J by 2 bases, 5 bases remained unmatched. The CDR3 is 15 amino acids. The CDR3 region is CATNGLAGTQETQYF. The CDR3 nucleotides are TGTGCCACCAACGGACTAGCGGGGACTCAAGAGACCCAGTACTTC.

This chain connects TRBV27 to TRBJ2-3; weak D call: TRBD2 (5 bases). The CDR3 is 14 amino acids. The germline V gene encodes CDR1 MNHEY and CDR2 SMNVEV (reference sequence). Trimming cost V 6 bases and J 1 base, with 11 bases left between them. The CDR3 bases are TGTGCCAGCAGCCGGATCGGGGGCACAGATACGCAGTATTTT. It yields the protein CASSRIGGTDTQYF.

This clone was counted once. The V call is TRBV18, the J call TRBJ1-5, with D possibly being TRBD1 (5 bases). The CDR3 length is 13 residues. CDR1 KGHSH and CDR2 LQKENI come from the germline V gene. Trimming pared 4 bases from V and 4 bases from J, leaving 8 bases between. In DNA, the CDR3 is TGTGCCAGCTCACAGGGGCGGAATCAGCCCCAGCATTTT. Amino acid sequence: CASSQGRNQPQHF.

The V call is TRBV18, the J call TRBJ2-1; D remains ambiguous. The CDR3 is made up of 12 amino acids. V was trimmed by 3 bases and J by 8 bases, leaving 8 bases between them. The germline V gene encodes CDR1 KGHSH and CDR2 LQKENI. CDR3 bases: TGTGCCAGCTCACCCCCAGGCGATGAGCAGTTCTTC. Translated, it gives CASSPPGDEQFF.

The J gene is TRBJ1-3, the V gene TRBV11-2; possible D gene TRBD1, 5 bases. Germline lookup yields CDR1 SGHAT and CDR2 FQNNGV. The V end was cut by 5 bases, the J end by 7 bases, with 9 bases between. This CDR3 is 12 amino acids long. The CDR3 nucleotides read TGTGCCAGCAGCCCGGGGGGGAACACCATATATTTT. Translated: CASSPGGNTIYF.

V gene TRBV7-3 combines with J gene TRBJ1-2, with 7 bases fitting TRBD1. The junction had 14 bases not matched to a gene; V was cut back by 5 bases and J by 5 bases. This CDR3 region has 16 residues. CDR1 is SGHTA and CDR2 is FQGTGA in the germline V gene. CDR3 DNA sequence: TGTGCCAGCAGCCCCGCCGGGCAGGGGGTAAAGTATGGCTACACCTTC. The encoded protein is CASSPAGQGVKYGYTF.

The CDR3 sequence: CASSLRGSGGYGYTF. CDR3 DNA sequence: TGTGCCAGCAGTCTCAGGGGGTCTGGGGGCTATGGCTACACCTTC. This rearrangement joins TRBV27 to TRBJ1-2; TRBD1 matches 7 bases. The CDR3 runs 15 residues. Per the germline V gene, CDR1 is MNHEY and CDR2 is SMNVEV (reference sequence). J gave up 4 bases and V 5 bases, and 10 bases lay outside the gene matches.

The V gene is TRBV10-1, the J gene TRBJ1-2, with D possibly matching TRBD1 (5 bases). The CDR3 length is 15 residues. Germline-derived CDR1 and CDR2 are WNHNN and SYGVQD (reference sequence). The V end was cut by 1 base, the J end by 5 bases, with 14 bases between. CDR3 residues: CASSEFRTGGYGYTF. The CDR3 region has the DNA TGCGCCAGCAGTGAGTTCAGGACGGGGGGTTATGGCTACACCTTC.

The chain links TRBV15 to TRBJ2-1; the D gene is possibly TRBD2 (6 bases). The CDR3 has 12 residues. V dropped 8 bases and J dropped 8 bases, with 13 bases sitting between them. Germline V gene data show CDR1 as LNHNV and CDR2 as YYDKDF (reference sequence). CDR3 in amino acids: CATSAWGDEQFF. DNA of the CDR3: TGTGCCACCTCGGCGTGGGGGGATGAGCAGTTCTTC. The variable domain in full, completed from reference TRBV15 and TRBJ2-1, reads DAMVIQNPRYQVTQFGKPVTLSCSQTLNHNVMYWYQQKSSQAPKLLFHYYDKDFNNEADTPDNFQSRRPNTSFCFLDIRSPGLGDTAMYLCATSAWGDEQFFGPGTRLTVL.

V and J are TRBV11-2 and TRBJ2-1; 8 bases fit TRBD2. The length of the CDR3 is 16 residues. Germline V gene lookup returns CDR1 SGHAT and CDR2 FQNNGV. The J segment lost 4 bases and the V segment lost 5 bases, leaving 10 bases of the junction unmatched. The CDR3 bases are TGTGCCAGCAGCCCCCGGGGCGCGGGGGGTTACAATGAGCAGTTCTTC. It encodes CASSPRGAGGYNEQFF.

The chain employs TRBV6-5 and TRBJ2-7; TRBD1 matches 7 bases. Germline assignment: CDR1 MNHEY and CDR2 SVGAGI. V lost 6 bases, J lost 0 bases, and 5 bases stayed unmatched. This CDR3 is built from 14 residues. The chain's CDR3 is CASSLPGGSYEQYF. As DNA, the CDR3 is TGTGCCAGCAGCCTCCCAGGGGGCTCCTACGAGCAGTACTTC.

The rearrangement links TRBV24-1 to TRBJ2-2, with D tentatively TRBD1 or TRBD2 (5 bases each). Germline V gene sequence: CDR1 KGHDR, CDR2 SFDVKD. CDR3 size: 15 residues. V was trimmed by 9 bases and J by 5 bases, leaving 18 bases between them. CDR3 loop: CATGAHGEQTGELFF. CDR3 DNA: TGTGCCACCGGGGCGCACGGGGAACAAACCGGGGAGCTGTTTTTT.